The clone carrying this T cell receptor beta chain appeared a single time. In the authors' workflow: Amplification of reference gene primers provided the estimated nucleated cell counts. Some clones are missing from TCRdb's copy, which holds only in-frame ones; the method was immunoSEQ multiplex PCR. Clone size and the V and J calls come from that table; the DNA yielded D and trimming. The data show roughly 60,000 clones, with over 75% seen just once and 3.9% held by the top ten. The data are from a study of blood T cell repertoires in COVID-19. Study-wide background: The study drew acute and convalescent COVID-19 samples from the United States, Italy and Spain. PBMCs, B-cell-depleted T cells, or T cells were the source of the cDNA or gDNA that made up the material.

V lost 0 bases and J 1 base, leaving 8 bases between the germline ends. CDR1 is SGHKS, CDR2 YYEKEE, per germline (reference sequence). CDR3 length: 14 residues. The sample was peripheral blood. V and J are TRBV5-5 and TRBJ2-7; a weak D match, TRBD1 (5 bases). This receptor was obtained from a human donor in a cohort sampled during active COVID-19. CDR3 protein: CASSLVQASYEQYF. Here the CDR3 DNA reads TGTGCCAGCAGCTTGGTACAGGCGTCCTACGAGCAGTACTTC.